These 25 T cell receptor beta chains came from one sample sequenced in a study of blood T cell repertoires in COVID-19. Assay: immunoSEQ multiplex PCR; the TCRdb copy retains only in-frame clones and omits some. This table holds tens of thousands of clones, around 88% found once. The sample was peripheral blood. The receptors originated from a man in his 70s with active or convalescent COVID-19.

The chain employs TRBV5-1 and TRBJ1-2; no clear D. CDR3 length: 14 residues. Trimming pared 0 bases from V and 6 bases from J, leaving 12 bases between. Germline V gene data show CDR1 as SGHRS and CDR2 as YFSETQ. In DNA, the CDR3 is TGCGCCAGCAGCTTGGCGGTGGGTGCGGATGGCTACACCTTC. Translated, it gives CASSLAVGADGYTF.

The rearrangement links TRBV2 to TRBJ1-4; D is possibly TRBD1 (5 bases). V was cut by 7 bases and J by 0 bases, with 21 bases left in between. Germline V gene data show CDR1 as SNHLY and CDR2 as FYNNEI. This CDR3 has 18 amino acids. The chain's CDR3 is CASIGRAGKGTTNEKLFF. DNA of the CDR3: TGTGCCAGCATCGGAAGGGCAGGGAAAGGGACAACTAATGAAAAACTGTTTTTT.

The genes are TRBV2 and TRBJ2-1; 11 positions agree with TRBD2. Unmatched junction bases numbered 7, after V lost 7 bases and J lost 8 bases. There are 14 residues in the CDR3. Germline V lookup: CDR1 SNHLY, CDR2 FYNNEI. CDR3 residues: CASMGLAGGHEQFF. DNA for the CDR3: TGTGCCAGCATGGGGCTAGCGGGAGGTCATGAGCAGTTCTTC.

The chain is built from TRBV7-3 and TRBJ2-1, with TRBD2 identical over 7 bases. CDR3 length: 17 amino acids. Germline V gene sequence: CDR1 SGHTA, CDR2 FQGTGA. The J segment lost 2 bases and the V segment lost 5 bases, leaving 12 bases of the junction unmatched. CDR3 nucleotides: TGTGCCAGCAGCCCCCAAGGCGGGAGACCTACCTACAATGAGCAGTTCTTC. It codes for CASSPQGGRPTYNEQFF. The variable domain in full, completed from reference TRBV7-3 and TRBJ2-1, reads GAGVSQTPSNKVTEKGKYVELRCDPISGHTALYWYRQSLGQGPEFLIYFQGTGAADDSGLPNDRFFAVRPEGSVSTLKIQRTERGDSAVYLCASSPQGGRPTYNEQFFGPGTRLTVL.

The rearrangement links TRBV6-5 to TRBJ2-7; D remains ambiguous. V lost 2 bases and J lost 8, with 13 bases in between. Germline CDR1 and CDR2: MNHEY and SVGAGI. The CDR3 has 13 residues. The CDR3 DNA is TGTGCCAGCAGTTACCAGCAGGAAGAAAAGCAGTACTTC. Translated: CASSYQQEEKQYF.

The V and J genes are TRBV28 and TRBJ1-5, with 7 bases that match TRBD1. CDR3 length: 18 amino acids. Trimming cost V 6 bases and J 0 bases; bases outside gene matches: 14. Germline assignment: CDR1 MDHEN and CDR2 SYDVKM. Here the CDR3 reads CASSPDRDQFYSNQPQHF. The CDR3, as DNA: TGTGCCAGCAGCCCAGACAGGGATCAGTTTTATAGCAATCAGCCCCAGCATTTT.

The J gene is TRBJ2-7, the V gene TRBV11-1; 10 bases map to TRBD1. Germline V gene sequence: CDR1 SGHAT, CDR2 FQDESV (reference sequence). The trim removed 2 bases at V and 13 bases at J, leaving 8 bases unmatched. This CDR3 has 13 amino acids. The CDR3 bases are TGTGCCAGCAGCTTACTGACCGGGACAGGGGCTTACTTC. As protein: CASSLLTGTGAYF.

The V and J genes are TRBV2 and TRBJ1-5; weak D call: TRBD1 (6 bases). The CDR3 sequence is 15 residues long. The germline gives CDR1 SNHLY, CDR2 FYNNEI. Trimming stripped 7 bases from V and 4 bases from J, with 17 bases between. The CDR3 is CASNLSGTRNQPQHF. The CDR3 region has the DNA TGTGCCAGCAACCTATCAGGGACAAGGAATCAGCCCCAGCATTTT.

CDR3 region: CASSFGTGGSYEQYF. CDR3 nucleotides: TGCGCCAGCAGCTTCGGGACAGGGGGCTCCTACGAGCAGTACTTC. The chain couples TRBV5-1 to TRBJ2-7, with 11 bases fitting TRBD1. Per the germline V gene, CDR1 is SGHRS and CDR2 is YFSETQ. The CDR3 has 15 amino acids. J was trimmed by 0 bases and V by 2 bases; bases with no gene match: 1.

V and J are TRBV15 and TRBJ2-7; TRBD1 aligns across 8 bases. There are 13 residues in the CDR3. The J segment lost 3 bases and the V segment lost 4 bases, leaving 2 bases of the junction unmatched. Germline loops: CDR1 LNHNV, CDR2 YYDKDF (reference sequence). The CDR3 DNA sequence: TGTGCCACCAGCACTGGACAGGGCTACGAGCAGTACTTC. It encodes CATSTGQGYEQYF.

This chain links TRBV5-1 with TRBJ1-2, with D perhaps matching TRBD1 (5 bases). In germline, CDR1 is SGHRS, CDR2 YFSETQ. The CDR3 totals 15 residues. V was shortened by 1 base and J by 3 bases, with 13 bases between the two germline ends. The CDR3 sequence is CASSLSGATYYGYTF. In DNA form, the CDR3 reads TGCGCCAGCAGCTTGAGTGGGGCCACATACTATGGCTACACCTTC. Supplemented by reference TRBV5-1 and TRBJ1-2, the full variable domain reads KAGVTQTPRYLIKTRGQQVTLSCSPISGHRSVSWYQQTPGQGLQFLFEYFSETQRNKGNFPGRFSGRQFSNSRSEMNVSTLELGDSALYLCASSLSGATYYGYTFGSGTRLTVV.

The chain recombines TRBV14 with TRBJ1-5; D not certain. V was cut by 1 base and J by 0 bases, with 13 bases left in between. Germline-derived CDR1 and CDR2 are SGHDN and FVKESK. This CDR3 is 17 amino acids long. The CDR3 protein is CASSQVKRLNSNQPQHF. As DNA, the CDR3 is TGTGCCAGCAGCCAAGTAAAAAGACTGAATAGCAATCAGCCCCAGCATTTT.

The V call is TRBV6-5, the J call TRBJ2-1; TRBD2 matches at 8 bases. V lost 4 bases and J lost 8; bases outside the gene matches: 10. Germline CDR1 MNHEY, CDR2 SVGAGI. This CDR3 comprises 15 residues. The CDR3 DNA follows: TGTGCCAGCAGTTTCGGGAGGGCCCTCGGGGATGAGCAGTTCTTC. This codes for CASSFGRALGDEQFF.

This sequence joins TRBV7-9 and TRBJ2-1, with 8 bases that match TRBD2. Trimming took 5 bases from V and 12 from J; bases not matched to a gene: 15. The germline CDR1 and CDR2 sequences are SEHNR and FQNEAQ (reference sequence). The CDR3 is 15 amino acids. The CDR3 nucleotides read TGTGCCAGCAGCCCAGCAGGGACTAGAGGGGTAAGGCAGTTCTTC. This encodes CASSPAGTRGVRQFF.

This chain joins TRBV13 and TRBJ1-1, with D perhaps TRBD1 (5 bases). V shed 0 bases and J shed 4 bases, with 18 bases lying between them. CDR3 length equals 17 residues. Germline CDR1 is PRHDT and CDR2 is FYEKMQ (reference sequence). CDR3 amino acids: CASSLGPGGDGVTEAFF. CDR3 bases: TGTGCCAGCAGCTTAGGCCCCGGAGGGGACGGGGTCACTGAAGCTTTCTTT. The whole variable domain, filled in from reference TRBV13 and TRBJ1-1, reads AAGVIQSPRHLIKEKRETATLKCYPIPRHDTVYWYQQGPGQDPQFLISFYEKMQSDKGSIPDRFSAQQFSDYHSELNMSSLELGDSALYFCASSLGPGGDGVTEAFFGQGTRLTVV.

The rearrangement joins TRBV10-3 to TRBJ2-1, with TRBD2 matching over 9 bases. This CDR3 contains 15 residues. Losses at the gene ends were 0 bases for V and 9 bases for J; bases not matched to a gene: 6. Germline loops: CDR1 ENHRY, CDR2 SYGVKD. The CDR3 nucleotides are TGTGCCATCAGTGAGTCGGCGGGAGGGCCAAGTGAGCAGTTCTTC. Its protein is CAISESAGGPSEQFF.

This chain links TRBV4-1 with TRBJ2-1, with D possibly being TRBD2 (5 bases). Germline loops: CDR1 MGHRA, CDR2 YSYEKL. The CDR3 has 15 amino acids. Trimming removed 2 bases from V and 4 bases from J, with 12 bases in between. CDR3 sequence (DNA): TGCGCCAGCAGCCAAACCGTGGACTTTTACAATGAGCAGTTCTTC. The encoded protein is CASSQTVDFYNEQFF.

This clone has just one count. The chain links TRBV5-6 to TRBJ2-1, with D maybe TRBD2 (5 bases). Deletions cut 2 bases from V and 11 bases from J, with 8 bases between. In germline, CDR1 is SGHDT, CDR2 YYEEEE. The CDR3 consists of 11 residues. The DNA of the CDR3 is TGTGCCAGCAGCTTACTAGGGAAGCAGTTCTTC. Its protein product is CASSLLGKQFF.

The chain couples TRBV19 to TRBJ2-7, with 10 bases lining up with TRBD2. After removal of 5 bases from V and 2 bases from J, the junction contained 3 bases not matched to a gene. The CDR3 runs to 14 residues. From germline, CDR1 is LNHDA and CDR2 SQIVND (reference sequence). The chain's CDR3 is CASSLAGVPYEQYF. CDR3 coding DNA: TGTGCCAGTAGTCTAGCGGGAGTTCCCTACGAGCAGTACTTC.

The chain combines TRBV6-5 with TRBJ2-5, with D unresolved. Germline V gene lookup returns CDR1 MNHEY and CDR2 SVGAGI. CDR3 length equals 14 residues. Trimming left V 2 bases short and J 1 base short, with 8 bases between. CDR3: CASSYGHTQETQYF. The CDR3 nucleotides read TGTGCCAGCAGTTACGGGCACACCCAAGAGACCCAGTACTTC.

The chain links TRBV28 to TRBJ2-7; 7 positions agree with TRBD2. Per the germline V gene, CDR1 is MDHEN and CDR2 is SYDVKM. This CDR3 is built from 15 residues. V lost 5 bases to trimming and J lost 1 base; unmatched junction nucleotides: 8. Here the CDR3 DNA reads TGTGCCAGCAGTCGGTACAGCGGGGATTCCTACGAGCAGTACTTC. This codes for CASSRYSGDSYEQYF.

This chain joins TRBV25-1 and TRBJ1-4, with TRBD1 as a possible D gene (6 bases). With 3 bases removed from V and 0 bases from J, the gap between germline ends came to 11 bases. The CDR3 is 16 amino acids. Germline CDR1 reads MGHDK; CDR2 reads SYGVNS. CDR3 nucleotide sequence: TGTGCCAGCAGTGACCACAGGGTGGCAACTAATGAAAAACTGTTTTTT. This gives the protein CASSDHRVATNEKLFF.

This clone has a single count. CDR3 DNA sequence: TGTGCCAGCAGTCCCGGGGACAATCAGCCCCAGCATTTT. Its translation is CASSPGDNQPQHF. This chain joins TRBV12-3 or TRBV12-4 and TRBJ1-5; D uncertain. This CDR3 comprises 13 residues. With 5 bases removed from V and 3 bases from J, the gap between germline ends came to 8 bases.

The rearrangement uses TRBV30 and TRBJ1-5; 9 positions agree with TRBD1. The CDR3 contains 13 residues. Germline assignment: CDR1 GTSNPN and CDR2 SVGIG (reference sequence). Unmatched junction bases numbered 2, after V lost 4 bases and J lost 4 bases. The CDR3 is CAWNRGLNQPQHF. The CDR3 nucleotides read TGTGCCTGGAACAGGGGGCTAAATCAGCCCCAGCATTTT.

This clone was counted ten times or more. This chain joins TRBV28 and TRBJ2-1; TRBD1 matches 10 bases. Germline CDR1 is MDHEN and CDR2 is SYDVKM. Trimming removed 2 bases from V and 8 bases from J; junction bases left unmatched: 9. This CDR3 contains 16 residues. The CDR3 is CASSLEAGTGDYEQFF. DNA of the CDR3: TGTGCCAGCAGTTTAGAGGCCGGGACAGGGGACTATGAGCAGTTCTTC.